The sequence of this TCR beta chain was determined in a study of control samples from healthy donors and cancer patients. Data came from immunoSEQ multiplex PCR; TCRdb stores just in-frame clones and leaves some out. The sample records approximately 70,000 clones, about 90% being singletons. The CDR3 covers 17 residues. V shed 5 bases and J 9 bases; nucleotides not matched to a gene: 16. Per germline, CDR1 SGHRS and CDR2 YFSETQ. The material sequenced was blood. The V gene is TRBV5-1, the J gene TRBJ1-6, with 8 bases that match TRBD1. The clonotype originates from a woman between 50 and 59 years old in good health. The CDR3 is CASSSTDSGGYGSPLHF. The CDR3 coding sequence is TGCGCCAGCAGTTCAACAGATTCAGGGGGCTATGGTTCACCCCTCCACTTT.